This entry concerns a single TCR beta chain. The record originates from a study of beta chain features in type 1 diabetes. The investigators reverse transcribed all of the isolated RNA, so they sequenced expressed TCRB transcripts. Sequencing used immunoSEQ multiplex PCR; TCRdb keeps in-frame clones, though not all of them. In the table there are about 240,000 clones, 25% to 35% of which are singletons. This CDR3 is built from 14 residues. The germline V gene encodes CDR1 SQVTM and CDR2 ANQGSEA. V was trimmed by 6 bases and J by 1 base, leaving 13 bases between them. The rearrangement joins TRBV29-1 to TRBJ1-5; tentatively, D is TRBD1 (5 bases). Specimen: central memory CD4+ T cells from blood. The sequence was obtained from a man aged 25 to 40 in good health. As DNA, the CDR3 is TGCAGCGTCTCCGGGGGGATCAGCAATCAGCCCCAGCATTTT. It translates to CSVSGGISNQPQHF.